This entry concerns a single T cell receptor (beta chain). The antigen it binds to is not known. Base qualities were left out, and no much larger clone turns up one base away. The receptor library was made with the immunoSEQ multiplex PCR assay. For the multiplex PCR, a mixture combining 60 forward primers for TCR Vbeta segments and 13 reverse primers for TCR Jbeta segments was used. The CDR3 region of rearranged TCR beta genes was amplified from genomic DNA with a multiplex PCR assay. The Illumina HiSeq System was used to sequence the amplified TCR beta libraries as 87-base-pair reads. In the source study's methods: A later analysis counted about 80 million unique TCR beta chains across the 670 or so repertoires, and around 9.9 million of these chains were shared by at least two donors. Raw reads were error-corrected and collapsed into unique sequences by a nearest-neighbor algorithm in which closely related sequences were merged to remove PCR and sequencing errors. CDR3 sequences were aligned to IMGT reference sequences to assign V, D and J gene segments. For a sequence to be retained, at least a six-nucleotide match to both a V gene segment and a J gene segment was required. Rearrangements were called productive when the CDR3 lacked stop codons and stayed in frame with V and J; all others were non-productive. CDR3 was defined according to IMGT convention as the region running from the second conserved V-encoded cysteine to the conserved J-encoded phenylalanine. Sequences without an unambiguous match to a single V gene segment were excluded from the earlier analysis of 587 of the donors. An earlier analysis of just under 600 of the donors called V segments functional above 56.7% productive rearrangements and segregating when the between-donor standard deviation exceeded 5%. A statistical classification framework was built to diagnose cytomegalovirus status from the catalog of TCR beta chain sequences. In a later analysis, TCR nucleotide sequences were compared against IMGT/GENE-DB human TR gene sequences so that V and J genes could be assigned. A later analysis assigned CDR3 sequences and most-parsimonious VDJ recombination scenarios with the TCRdist pipeline. In a later analysis, every TCR beta chain was defined by the combination of its CDR3 amino acid sequence and its V-gene family, and reads without a unique V-gene family were dropped. As a way to deal with suspected cross-contamination and a sequencing artifact, a later analysis dropped roughly 620 nucleotide sequences that were highly shared and had low generation probability. In a later analysis, a clonal expansion index was calculated for each public chain from normalized within-repertoire ranks of inferred template counts. A later analysis computed generation probabilities with a VDJ recombination model fitted to out-of-frame rearrangements, and checked the results against IGoR. Hypergeometric tests were used in a later analysis to score TCR-TCR, TCR-HLA and TCR-CMV co-occurrence, with a repertoire-size bias correction applied to the TCR pairs. In a later analysis, false discovery rates were estimated by permuting HLA or CMV assignments 20 times. In a later analysis, co-occurring TCRs were grouped using DBSCAN, with TCRdist sequence similarity added in when clustering inside HLA-allele-positive subsets. For co-occurrence clustering, repertoires with fewer than 30,000 or more than 120,000 public chains were excluded, along with 4 to 6 repertoires with anomalous nucleotide sharing. This immuneACCESS table, as held by TCRdb, lists in-frame sequences with V and J called but not all clones. Of the missing ones, under half trace to an unresolved V gene in checked studies; the others have no known cause. V, J and clone size were drawn from that table, and D and trimming were deduced from the DNA. The sample table records about 180,000 clones; 80% of these occur just once. Jointly, the top ten make up 1.5% to 2% of the sample.

This record comes from a study of cytomegalovirus exposure and HLA in healthy donors (dated by TCRdb to about 2017). Looking at the study overall: An earlier analysis of approximately 640 of the donors reported 250 to 300 Gb of sequence data and some 100 million unique TCR beta sequences from 190 million or so T cells. An early release covering about 600 HLA-typed donors comprised about 300 gigabases of sequencing data and tens of millions of unique TCR sequences. The genetic ancestry cluster associated with self-reported Caucasian donors included 80% to 90% of the 398 genotyped donors. The study aimed to test whether signatures of past pathogen exposure could be identified by cataloging public T cell receptors. Using immunosequencing, the study profiled T cell repertoires from 666 subjects and related those repertoires to cytomegalovirus serostatus. A separate validation cohort of some 130 different subjects was used in addition to the roughly 670-subject first cohort. High-throughput TCR immunosequencing, statistical association of individual TCRs with disease status, and machine learning were combined to predict cytomegalovirus infection status. In a later analysis, previously published TCR beta repertoires from several hundred donors were re-analyzed and high-resolution HLA genotyping was added so that TCR occurrence patterns could be studied. In the later analysis, no new phenotypic data were used to find candidate immune exposures; instead, reliance was placed on TCR beta sequences and their occurrence across donors. To decide whether each TCR beta V gene segment behaved as functional or pseudogenic, an earlier analysis of some 570 of the donors relied on high-throughput TCR beta sequencing. Donor age, sex, ethnicity and CMV serostatus were compiled together with the repertoire data. In a later genetic analysis, genome-wide SNP genotypes for about three fifths of the 666 donors were used, and that subset was treated as a discovery cohort. Every discovery cohort repertoire had been produced on one sequencing platform. HLA typing included class I and class II loci at four-digit resolution. The number of donors typed differed by locus, with 629-630 for A, B, C, DRB1 and DQB1, roughly 520 for DQA1, 600 to 610 for DPA1, and some 470 for DPB1. Because of strong linkage in the cohort, roughly five DR-DQ haplotypes were treated as single units for association and clustering. Among roughly 400 genotyped donors of the cohort, an average of roughly 230,000 unique TCR beta nucleotide sequences was sequenced per donor, of which about 18% were non-productive. The full study reports these points: Some IMGT-functional V segments, including TRBV6-2 and TRBV6-3, could not be distinguished by the 87-base-pair reads and were therefore excluded. Specific HLA alleles were associated with over 15,000 TCR beta sequences at a false discovery rate of 0.05 in a later analysis. A few of the identified cytomegalovirus-associated TCR beta chains were confirmed in vitro to be specific for cytomegalovirus antigens. The authors suggested that the approach could potentially be extended to other disease states and immunological phenotypes. An association between a missense DCLRE1C variant and V-gene and J-gene trimming of TCR beta chains was found in a later genetic analysis and replicated in an independent cohort. The earlier analysis of 587 of the donors excluded 15 to 20 rarely observed V segments, including chromosome 9 orphons, because counts were too low. In a later analysis, TCR association rates were found to vary across HLA loci, with the most associated TCRs seen for DRB1 alleles and the fewest for HLA-C alleles. The classifier was reported to diagnose cytomegalovirus status with high specificity and sensitivity in both the original and validation cohorts. The study gave a list of 150 to 200 TCR beta chains associated with cytomegalovirus. Linkage disequilibrium might explain the correlated functional status among segregating V segments, but an unknown experimental factor could not be excluded. Compared with equally common non-associated chains, HLA-associated TCR beta chains in a later analysis were more clonally expanded and had lower generation probabilities. Most TCR sequences were observed very rarely across donors, whereas some public TCRs were present in many individuals. According to a later analysis, parvovirus B19, influenza, CMV and Epstein-Barr virus appeared linked to several top co-occurrence clusters. Because HLA typing was missing for some donors at each locus, association tests included only the typed subset. Sequencing depth was assumed to be roughly uniform across donors in the presence/absence analyses, though that assumption may not hold. Most CMV-associated TCR beta chains appeared to be HLA-restricted in a later analysis, and the HLA associations seemed to be driven largely by CMV exposure. A group of highly shared sequence variants was considered likely to be a technical artifact of the sequencing pipeline. According to a later genetic analysis, donors in an Asian-associated ancestry cluster had fewer N-insertions in productive TCRs than the approximately 710-donor mean. A further reported finding was that TCR beta sequences accurately predicted the HLA-A and HLA-B alleles for most subjects in the first cohort. Assigning TCR associations to individual alleles was difficult when HLA alleles, especially DR and DQ, strongly co-occurred. CMV serostatus was the only immune exposure information available for the cohort. Only TCR beta chains were sequenced in this cohort, and the absence of alpha or paired-chain data limited detectable features. Broadly in line with IMGT annotations, most TCR beta V segments showed up in productive rearrangements about 90% or about 30% of the time in an earlier analysis of several hundred of the donors.

The CDR3 spans 16 residues, from the cysteine through the phenylalanine. Only the CDR3 region is kept as DNA, spanning 48 bases read in frame from base 1. Unmatched junction bases come to 8, with V trimmed by 4 bases and J by 0 bases. CDR1 and CDR2 are drawn from the germline V gene (reference sequence): SGHNT, YYREEE. The cohort was made up of 666 healthy bone marrow donors. At the time of sampling, every cohort member was nominally healthy, though immune exposures that went unrecorded were likely present. The donor was CMV seronegative and belonged to the group of several hundred seronegative cohort members. A peripheral blood sample was collected from each donor, and TCR beta sequencing was performed on peripheral blood mononuclear cells. Genomic DNA was extracted from the blood cell samples with the Qiagen DNeasy Blood Extraction Kit.

The TCR originated in a woman younger than 45 in good health and CMV-seronegative. The chain joins TRBV5-4 to TRBJ2-7; TRBD1 fits 9 bases in the junction. Material for sequencing was PBMCs. The encoded CDR3 is CASSLLGDRASYEQYF. The sequenced DNA: TGTGCCAGCAGCCTCCTTGGGGACAGGGCCTCCTACGAGCAGTACTTC.